This T cell receptor beta chain was obtained from a study of blood T cell repertoires in COVID-19. Study summary: Italy, Spain and the United States were the sources of the convalescent and acute COVID-19 samples. In each case, the material was cDNA or gDNA derived from T cells, B-cell-depleted T cells, or PBMCs.

Germline assignment: CDR1 MDHEN and CDR2 SYDVKM. The V end lost 4 bases, the J end lost 5 bases, and 17 bases lay between the germline ends. The CDR3 covers 15 residues. Many counts were recorded for this clone. The authors' processing: The authors estimated nucleated cell counts from reference gene primer amplification. Data came from immunoSEQ multiplex PCR; TCRdb stores just in-frame clones and leaves some out. Clone size and V and J calls were adopted from that table, with D and trimming inferred from the DNA. In the table there are more than 65,000 clones, more than 75% of which are singletons. V and J are TRBV28 and TRBJ1-1; D is perhaps TRBD1 (5 bases). This sequence originates from a human donor in a cohort sampled during active COVID-19. Material: peripheral blood. The CDR3 coding sequence is TGTGCCAGCAGTTCTCCCAGGGTAAAAAATACTGAAGCTTTCTTT. It is translated as CASSSPRVKNTEAFF. The whole variable domain, remainder taken from reference TRBV28 and TRBJ1-1, is DVKVTQSSRYLVKRTGEKVFLECVQDMDHENMFWYRQDPGLGLRLIYFSYDVKMKEKGDIPEGYSVSREKKERFSLILESASTNQTSMYLCASSSPRVKNTEAFFGQGTRLTVV.